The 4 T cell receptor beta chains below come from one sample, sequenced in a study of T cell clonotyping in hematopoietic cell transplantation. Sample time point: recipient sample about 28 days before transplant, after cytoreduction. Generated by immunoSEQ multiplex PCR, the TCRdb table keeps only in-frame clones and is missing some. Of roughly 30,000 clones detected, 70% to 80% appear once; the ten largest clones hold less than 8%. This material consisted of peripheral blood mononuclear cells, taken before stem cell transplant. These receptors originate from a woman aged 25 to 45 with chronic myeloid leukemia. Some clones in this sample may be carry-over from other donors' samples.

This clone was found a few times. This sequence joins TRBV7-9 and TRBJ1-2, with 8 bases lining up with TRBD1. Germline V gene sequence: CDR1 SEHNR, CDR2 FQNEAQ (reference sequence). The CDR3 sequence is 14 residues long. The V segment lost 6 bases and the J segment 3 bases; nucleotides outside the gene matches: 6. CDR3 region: CASSDRGRDYGYTF. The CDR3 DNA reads TGTGCCAGCAGTGACAGGGGAAGGGACTATGGCTACACCTTC.

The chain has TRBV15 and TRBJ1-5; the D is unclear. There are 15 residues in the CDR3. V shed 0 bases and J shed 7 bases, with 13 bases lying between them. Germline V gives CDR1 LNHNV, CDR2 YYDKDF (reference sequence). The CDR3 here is CATSRDPRPEQPQHF. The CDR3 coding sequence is TGTGCCACCAGCAGAGACCCGCGGCCGGAACAGCCCCAGCATTTT.

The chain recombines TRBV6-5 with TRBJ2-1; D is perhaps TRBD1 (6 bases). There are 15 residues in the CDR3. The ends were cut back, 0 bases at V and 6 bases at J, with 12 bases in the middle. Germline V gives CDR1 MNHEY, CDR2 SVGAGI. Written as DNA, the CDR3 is TGTGCCAGCAGTTACTCCCTATCAGGGGTCAATGAGCAGTTCTTC. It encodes CASSYSLSGVNEQFF.

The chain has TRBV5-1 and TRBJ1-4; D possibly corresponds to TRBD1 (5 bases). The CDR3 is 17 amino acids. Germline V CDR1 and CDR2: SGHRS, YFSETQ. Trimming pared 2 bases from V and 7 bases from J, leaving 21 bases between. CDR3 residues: CASSLGDWRGVGEKLFF. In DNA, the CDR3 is TGCGCCAGCAGCTTAGGCGACTGGAGGGGAGTCGGTGAAAAACTGTTTTTT.